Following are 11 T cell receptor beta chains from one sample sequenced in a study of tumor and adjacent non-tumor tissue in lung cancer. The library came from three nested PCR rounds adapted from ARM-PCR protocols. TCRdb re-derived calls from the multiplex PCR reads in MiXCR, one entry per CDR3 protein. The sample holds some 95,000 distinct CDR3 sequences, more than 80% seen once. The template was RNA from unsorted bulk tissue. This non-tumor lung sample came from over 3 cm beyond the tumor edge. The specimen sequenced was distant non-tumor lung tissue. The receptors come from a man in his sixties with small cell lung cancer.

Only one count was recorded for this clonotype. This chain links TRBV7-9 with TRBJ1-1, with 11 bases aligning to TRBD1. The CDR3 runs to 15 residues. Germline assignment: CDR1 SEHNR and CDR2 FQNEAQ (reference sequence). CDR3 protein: CANSIRDRGFLGAFF. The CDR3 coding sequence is TGTGCTAACAGCATACGGGACAGGGGGTTTCTCGGAGCTTTCTTT.

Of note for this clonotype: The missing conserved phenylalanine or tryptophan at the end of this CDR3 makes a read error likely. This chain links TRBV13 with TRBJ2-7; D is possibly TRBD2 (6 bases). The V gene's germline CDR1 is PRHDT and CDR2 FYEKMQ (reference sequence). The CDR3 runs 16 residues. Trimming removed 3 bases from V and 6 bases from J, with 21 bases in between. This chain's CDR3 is CASSFGGLVGAGEQYL. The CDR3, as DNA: TGTGCCAGCAGCTTTGGAGGGCTAGTGGGAGCCGGCGAGCAGTACTTA.

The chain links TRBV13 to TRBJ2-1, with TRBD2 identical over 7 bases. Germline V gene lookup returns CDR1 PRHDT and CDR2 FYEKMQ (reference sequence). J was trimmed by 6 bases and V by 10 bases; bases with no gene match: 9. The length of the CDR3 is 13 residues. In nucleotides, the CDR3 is TGTGCCAACTGTTCCGGCGGGAGCAATGAGCAGTTCTTC. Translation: CANCSGGSNEQFF.

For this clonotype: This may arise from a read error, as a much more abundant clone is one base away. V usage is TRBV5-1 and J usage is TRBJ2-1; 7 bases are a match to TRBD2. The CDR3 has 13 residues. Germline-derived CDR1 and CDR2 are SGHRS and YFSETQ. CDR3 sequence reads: CVSSGDVGDEQFF. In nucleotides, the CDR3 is TGCGTCAGCAGCGGGGACGTGGGGGATGAGCAGTTCTTC.

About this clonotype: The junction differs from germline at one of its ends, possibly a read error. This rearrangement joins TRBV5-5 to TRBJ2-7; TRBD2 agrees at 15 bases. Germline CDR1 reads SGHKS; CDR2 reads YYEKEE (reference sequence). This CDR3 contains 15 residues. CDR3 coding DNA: TGTGTCAGCAGCTACGGGACTAGCGGGAGGAGCAAGCAGTACTTC. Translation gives CVSSYGTSGRSKQYF.

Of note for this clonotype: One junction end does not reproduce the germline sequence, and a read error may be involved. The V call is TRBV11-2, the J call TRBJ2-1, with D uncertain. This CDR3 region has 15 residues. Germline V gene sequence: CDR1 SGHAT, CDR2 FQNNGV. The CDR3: CATSLWYERNKEQFF. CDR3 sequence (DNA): TGTGCCACCAGCTTATGGTACGAGCGTAACAAAGAACAGTTCTTC.

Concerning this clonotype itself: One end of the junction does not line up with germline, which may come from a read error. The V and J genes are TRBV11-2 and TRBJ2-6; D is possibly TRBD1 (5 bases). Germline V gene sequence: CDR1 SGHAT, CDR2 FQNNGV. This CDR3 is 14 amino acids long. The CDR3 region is CASGKGSGANVLTF. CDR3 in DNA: TGTGCCAGCGGCAAGGGATCTGGGGCCAACGTCCTGACCTTC.

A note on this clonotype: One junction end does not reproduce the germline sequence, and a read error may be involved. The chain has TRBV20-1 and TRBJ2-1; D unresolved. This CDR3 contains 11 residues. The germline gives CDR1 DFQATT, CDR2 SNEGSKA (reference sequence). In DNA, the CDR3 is TGCAGTGCTAGAGCGCCGGAGCCGTTGGTATTC. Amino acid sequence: CSARAPEPLVF.

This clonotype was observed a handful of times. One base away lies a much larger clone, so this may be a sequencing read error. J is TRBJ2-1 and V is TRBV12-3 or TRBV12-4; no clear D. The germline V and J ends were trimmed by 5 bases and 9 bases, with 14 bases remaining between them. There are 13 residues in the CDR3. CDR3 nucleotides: TGTGCCAGCAGTGACGGGCCCGTAGGTGAGCAGTTCTTC. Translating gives CASSDGPVGEQFF.

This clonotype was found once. The CDR3 region has the DNA TGTGCCAGCAGCTTAGGGCGGTACATGGGGGCTGAGACCCAGTACTTC. Protein: CASSLGRYMGAETQYF. The chain combines TRBV11-2 with TRBJ2-5, with TRBD1 as a possible D gene (6 bases). The CDR3 length is 16 residues. Trimming took off 1 base at V and 5 bases at J, with 17 bases between the two ends. Germline values: CDR1 SGHAT, CDR2 FQNNGV.

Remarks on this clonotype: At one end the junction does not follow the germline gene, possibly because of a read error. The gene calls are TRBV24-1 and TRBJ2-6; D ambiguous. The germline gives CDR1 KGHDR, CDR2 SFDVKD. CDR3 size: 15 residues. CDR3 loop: CATGDLSSGANFLTF. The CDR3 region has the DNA TGTGCCACCGGTGACCTCAGCTCTGGTGCCAACTTCCTGACTTTC.